The 2 T cell receptor beta chains below were found in one sample sequenced in a study of blood T cell repertoires in COVID-19. TCRdb's table, derived via immunoSEQ multiplex PCR, lists solely in-frame clones and lacks some. The table shows 260,000 or so clones, with about four fifths occurring only once. Sequenced sample: PBMCs or T cells enriched from blood (not recorded which). The receptors shown here come from a woman aged 35 to 49 who had been exposed to COVID-19.

The rearrangement uses TRBV2 and TRBJ2-7; 9 positions agree with TRBD1. The V gene's germline CDR1 is SNHLY and CDR2 FYNNEI. With V trimmed by 6 bases and J by 5 bases, 8 bases remained unmatched. The CDR3 spans 14 residues. The DNA for the CDR3 is TGTGCCAGCAGGGGGGGACAGGGTAAAGACGAGCAGTACTTC. It is translated as CASRGGQGKDEQYF.

This chain uses TRBV9 with TRBJ1-6; D perhaps matches TRBD1 (5 bases). The CDR3 runs to 18 residues. Trimming stripped 3 bases from V and 0 bases from J, with 16 bases between. The germline V gene has CDR1 SGDLS and CDR2 YYNGEE. The CDR3 protein is CASSATQGPGSYNSPLHF. CDR3 in DNA: TGTGCCAGCAGCGCGACCCAGGGCCCGGGCTCCTATAATTCACCCCTCCACTTT.